This is a list of T cell receptor beta chains from one sample in a study of shared clonotypes between healthy human individuals. Libraries were prepared by immunoSEQ multiplex PCR; TCRdb keeps only in-frame clonotypes and omits some of them. The table lists 2,100,000 or so clones, under 97% of them singletons, with more than 0.1% in the top ten. Sequenced input: naive CD4+ T cells sorted from blood. The receptor set was obtained from a man aged 18 to 35 in good health. The CDR3 runs from the conserved cysteine through the conserved F or W. A D gene is named only where the DNA matches it firmly.

>TRBJ1-2|-|TRBV7-9
CASSLAGGNYGYTF
TGTGCCAGCAGCTTAGCGGGGGGCAACTATGGCTACACCTTC
>TRBJ2-7|-|TRBV7-9
CASSFGHYEQYF
TGTGCCAGCAGCTTTGGGCATTACGAGCAGTACTTC
>TRBJ1-1|-|TRBV5-6
CASSLGKNTEAFF
TGTGCCAGCAGCTTGGGGAAGAACACTGAAGCTTTCTTT
>TRBJ2-7|-|TRBV29-1
CSVRPQAYEQYF
TGCAGCGTTAGGCCCCAGGCCTACGAGCAGTACTTC
>TRBJ1-6|TRBD1|TRBV2
CASNLDREVGSPLHF
TGTGCCAGCAACTTGGACAGGGAAGTTGGTTCACCCCTCCACTTT
>TRBJ1-5|TRBD1|TRBV7-2
CATFGQGRDQPQHF
TGTGCCACCTTCGGACAGGGTCGCGATCAGCCCCAGCATTTT
>TRBJ2-1|-|TRBV29-1
CSVSRTDYNEQFF
TGCAGCGTTAGTAGGACGGACTACAATGAGCAGTTCTTC
>TRBJ1-1|-|TRBV6-6
CASTPPGVMNTEAFF
TGTGCCAGCACCCCTCCAGGGGTTATGAACACTGAAGCTTTCTTT
>TRBJ1-4|-|TRBV6-1
CASSEEIQALKLFF
TGTGCCAGCAGTGAAGAGATACAAGCCCTGAAACTGTTTTTT
>TRBJ2-3|TRBD1|TRBV6-1
CASRAGTGITDTQYF
TGTGCCAGCAGGGCCGGGACAGGTATCACAGATACGCAGTATTTT
>TRBJ1-2|-|TRBV7-9
CASSLRETNYGYTF
TGTGCCAGCAGCCTCAGGGAGACTAACTATGGCTACACCTTC
>TRBJ2-7|-|TRBV10-3
CAISESYTYEQYF
TGTGCCATCAGTGAGTCGTACACCTACGAGCAGTACTTC
>TRBJ2-2|-|TRBV13
CASSRTVNTGELFF
TGTGCCAGCAGCCGGACAGTGAACACCGGGGAGCTGTTTTTT
>TRBJ2-7|TRBD1|TRBV27
CASKGQGVAYEQYF
TGTGCCAGCAAAGGACAGGGCGTAGCCTACGAGCAGTACTTC
>TRBJ1-6|-|TRBV7-9
CASSLPYSPLHF
TGTGCCAGCAGCTTACCCTATTCACCCCTCCACTTT